The 3 T cell receptor beta chains listed next were all sequenced from one sample in a study of blood T cell repertoires in COVID-19. Assay used: immunoSEQ multiplex PCR; TCRdb lists only in-frame clones, some missing. The repertoire holds around 150,000 clones, with over 70% as singletons. Sequencing input: peripheral blood. These receptors originate from a man aged 70-80 years with acute or convalescent COVID-19.

V usage is TRBV5-4 and J usage is TRBJ1-5; 11 nucleotides match TRBD1. V shed 0 bases and J 7 bases; nucleotides not matched to a gene: 3. Germline assignment: CDR1 SGHNT and CDR2 YYREEE (reference sequence). This CDR3 has 15 amino acids. The CDR3 here is CASSLGGDRGQPQHF. CDR3 sequence (DNA): TGTGCCAGCAGCTTGGGCGGGGACAGGGGGCAGCCCCAGCATTTT.

This clone was counted once. The V gene is TRBV9, the J gene TRBJ2-1; D call uncertain. Trimming stripped 2 bases from V and 5 bases from J, with 8 bases between. Germline V lookup: CDR1 SGDLS, CDR2 YYNGEE. The CDR3 is 13 residues long. The CDR3 nucleotides are TGTGCCAGCAGCGTCAGACTGAACAATGAGCAGTTCTTC. Its protein product is CASSVRLNNEQFF.

V and J are TRBV27 and TRBJ1-3; TRBD1 matches 9 bases. This CDR3 spans 15 amino acids. Germline values: CDR1 MNHEY, CDR2 SMNVEV (reference sequence). Trimming removed 7 bases from V and 0 bases from J; junction bases left unmatched: 4. The DNA of the CDR3 is TGTGCCAGCAAGGGACAGGGATTCTCTGGAAACACCATATATTTT. Protein product: CASKGQGFSGNTIYF.